This T cell receptor beta chain derives from a study of metastatic and nonmetastatic thyroid tumors. Study-wide context: Blood and tumor or nodule tissue repertoires from malignant and benign thyroid patients were compared.

Every patient underwent thyroid surgery untreated. TCRdb re-called the PCR reads through MiXCR. The repertoire holds roughly 30,000 clones, approximately 31% seen once, with approximately 30% in the top ten. The CDR3 runs 17 residues. The V gene's germline CDR1 is SGHRS and CDR2 YFSETQ. Trimming cost V 0 bases and J 3 bases; bases outside gene matches: 8. The genes are TRBV5-1 and TRBJ2-1, with 8 bases lining up with TRBD2. The specimen sequenced was blood. The receptor was derived from a female donor with papillary thyroid cancer or a benign thyroid nodule (not recorded which). Some clones in this sample may be carry-over from other donors' samples. The CDR3 here is CASSLATLAGLYNEQFF. The CDR3 nucleotides read TGCGCCAGCAGCTTGGCTACATTAGCGGGACTCTACAATGAGCAGTTCTTC.